This entry lists 5 T cell receptor beta chains sequenced from one sample in a study of PD-L1 blockade in urothelial cancer. Specified time point: peripheral blood 6 weeks after treatment start. Generated by immunoSEQ multiplex PCR, the TCRdb table keeps only in-frame clones and is missing some. There are 75,000 to 100,000 clones in the sample; roughly 80% occur only once, and around 8% lies in the top ten. The material was PBMCs, obtained around atezolizumab (anti-PD-L1) treatment. All receptors come from a man between 65 and 79 years old with urothelial cancer.

J is TRBJ1-4 and V is TRBV6-1, with TRBD1 matching over 7 bases. Germline assignment: CDR1 MNHNS and CDR2 SASEGT. With 1 base clipped from V and 7 bases from J, the junction kept 6 bases outside the gene matches. CDR3 length equals 15 residues. The CDR3 nucleotides read TGTGCCAGCAGTGAAGGAAGGGGGCTTAGTGAAAAACTGTTTTTT. Translating gives CASSEGRGLSEKLFF.

This clone showed up just once. The rearrangement uses TRBV5-5 and TRBJ2-7, with 13 bases fitting TRBD2. The CDR3 runs 16 residues. The J segment lost 2 bases and the V segment lost 2 bases, leaving 4 bases of the junction unmatched. CDR1 SGHKS and CDR2 YYEKEE come from the germline V gene (reference sequence). Here the CDR3 reads CASSFGLAGATYEQYF. CDR3 nucleotide sequence: TGTGCCAGCAGCTTCGGACTAGCGGGGGCCACCTACGAGCAGTACTTC.

The J gene is TRBJ2-5, the V gene TRBV19; no reliable D call. Germline V gives CDR1 LNHDA, CDR2 SQIVND (reference sequence). The CDR3 has 14 residues. V was cut by 1 base and J by 1 base, with 7 bases left in between. The CDR3 bases are TGTGCCAGTAGTATAGCCCACAGCCAAGAGACCCAGTACTTC. Translated, it gives CASSIAHSQETQYF.

The V and J genes are TRBV12-5 and TRBJ1-1; the match to TRBD1 covers 7 bases. V gave up 0 bases and J gave up 5 bases; unmatched junction bases: 6. Germline V gene lookup returns CDR1 LGHNT and CDR2 FRNRAP. This CDR3 contains 15 residues. The CDR3 region has the DNA TGTGCTAGTGGTTTGGTAGAGGCAGGGGGGACTGAAGCTTTCTTT. Residues: CASGLVEAGGTEAFF.

This clone turned up a few times. The gene calls are TRBV27 and TRBJ2-7; 11 bases agree with TRBD1. Germline CDR1 reads MNHEY; CDR2 reads SMNVEV (reference sequence). CDR3 length: 16 amino acids. Trimming cost V 4 bases and J 9 bases; bases outside gene matches: 14. CDR3 amino acids: CASSYGTGGFSQRQYF. CDR3 sequence (DNA): TGTGCCAGCAGTTACGGGACAGGGGGGTTCTCCCAAAGGCAGTACTTC.